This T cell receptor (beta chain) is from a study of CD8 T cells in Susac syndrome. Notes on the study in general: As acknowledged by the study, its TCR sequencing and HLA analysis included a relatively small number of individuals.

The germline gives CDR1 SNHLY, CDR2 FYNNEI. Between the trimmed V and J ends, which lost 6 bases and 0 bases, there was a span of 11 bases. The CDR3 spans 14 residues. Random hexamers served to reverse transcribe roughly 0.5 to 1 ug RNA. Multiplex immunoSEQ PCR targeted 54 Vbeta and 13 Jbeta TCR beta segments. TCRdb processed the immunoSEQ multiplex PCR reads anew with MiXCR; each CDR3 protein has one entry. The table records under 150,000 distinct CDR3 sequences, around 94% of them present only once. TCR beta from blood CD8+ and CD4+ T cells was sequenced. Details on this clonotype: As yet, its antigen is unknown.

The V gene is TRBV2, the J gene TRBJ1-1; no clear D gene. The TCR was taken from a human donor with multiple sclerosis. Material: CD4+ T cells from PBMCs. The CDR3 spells CASRMGAMNTEAFF. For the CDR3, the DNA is TGTGCCAGCAGGATGGGAGCGATGAACACTGAAGCTTTCTTT.